Following are 17 T cell receptor beta chains from one sample sequenced in a study of T cell responses to AZD1222 COVID-19 vaccine. Method: immunoSEQ multiplex PCR; TCRdb's copy keeps in-frame clones and lacks some. This table has over 50,000 clones, over 75% appearing once. The starting material was peripheral blood, obtained on day 0 of AZD1222 vaccination. The receptors here all came from an adult in good health.

The gene calls are TRBV27 and TRBJ2-2; 9 bases line up with TRBD2. CDR1 is MNHEY, CDR2 SMNVEV, per germline (reference sequence). The J segment lost 4 bases and the V segment lost 1 base, leaving 7 bases of the junction unmatched. The CDR3 contains 17 residues. CDR3 sequence: CASSLFGGRDGTGELFF. In DNA, the CDR3 is TGTGCCAGCAGTTTATTCGGCGGGAGGGACGGCACCGGGGAGCTGTTTTTT.

The gene calls are TRBV29-1 and TRBJ1-2; no definite D call. This CDR3 spans 12 amino acids. Deletions cut 6 bases from V and 2 bases from J, with 10 bases between. Germline V gene lookup returns CDR1 SQVTM and CDR2 ANQGSEA. CDR3 in amino acids: CSVAGRNYGYTF. The DNA of the CDR3 is TGCAGCGTCGCCGGCAGGAACTATGGCTACACCTTC.

V gene TRBV14 combines with J gene TRBJ2-7, with 9 positions matching TRBD1. In germline, CDR1 is SGHDN, CDR2 FVKESK. V was clipped by 3 bases and J by 3 bases; unmatched bases: 6. This CDR3 has 15 residues. The CDR3 loop reads CASSHKQGARYEQYF. CDR3 DNA sequence: TGTGCCAGCAGCCACAAACAGGGGGCGCGCTACGAGCAGTACTTC. The entire variable domain, with the rest obtained from reference TRBV14 and TRBJ2-7, is as follows: EAGVTQFPSHSVIEKGQTVTLRCDPISGHDNLYWYRRVMGKEIKFLLHFVKESKQDESGMPNNRFLAERTGGTYSTLKVQPAELEDSGVYFCASSHKQGARYEQYFGPGTRLTVT.

This chain connects TRBV7-6 to TRBJ2-3; D is uncertain. Trimming removed 1 base from V and 2 bases from J, with 4 bases in between. Per the germline V gene, CDR1 is SGHVS and CDR2 is FNYEAQ. The CDR3 is 13 amino acids. CDR3 residues: CASSLGPTDTQYF. In DNA, the CDR3 is TGTGCCAGCAGCTTAGGACCCACAGATACGCAGTATTTT.

The chain employs TRBV2 and TRBJ2-1; 10 bases map to TRBD1. The CDR3 has 15 amino acids. The germline gives CDR1 SNHLY, CDR2 FYNNEI. The V segment lost 5 bases and the J segment 3 bases; nucleotides outside the gene matches: 4. The CDR3 here is CASSRTGGYYNEQFF. In DNA, the CDR3 is TGTGCCAGCAGTCGGACAGGGGGGTACTACAATGAGCAGTTCTTC. Full variable domain (rest looked up from reference TRBV2 and TRBJ2-1): EPEVTQTPSHQVTQMGQEVILRCVPISNHLYFYWYRQILGQKVEFLVSFYNNEISEKSEIFDDQFSVERPDGSNFTLKIRSTKLEDSAMYFCASSRTGGYYNEQFFGPGTRLTVL.

CDR3 sequence reads: CASSPADFPSYNEQFF. DNA for the CDR3: TGTGCCAGCAGCCCTGCAGACTTTCCCTCCTACAATGAGCAGTTCTTC. J is TRBJ2-1 and V is TRBV5-4, with no clear D. Trimming removed 4 bases from V and 0 bases from J, with 14 bases in between. The germline V gene has CDR1 SGHNT and CDR2 YYREEE (reference sequence). CDR3 length equals 16 residues.

The chain's CDR3 is CASSLSTGEGNEQFF. The CDR3 region has the DNA TGTGCCAGCAGTTTAAGTACAGGGGAAGGCAATGAGCAGTTCTTC. V and J are TRBV28 and TRBJ2-1; 7 nucleotides match TRBD1. V lost 2 bases to trimming and J lost 6 bases; unmatched junction nucleotides: 7. Germline CDR1 MDHEN, CDR2 SYDVKM. This CDR3 is built from 15 residues. The full variable domain, with the rest looked up from reference TRBV28 and TRBJ2-1, is DVKVTQSSRYLVKRTGEKVFLECVQDMDHENMFWYRQDPGLGLRLIYFSYDVKMKEKGDIPEGYSVSREKKERFSLILESASTNQTSMYLCASSLSTGEGNEQFFGPGTRLTVL.

V usage is TRBV11-3 and J usage is TRBJ2-1, with D maybe TRBD2 (5 bases). Germline lookup yields CDR1 SGHNT and CDR2 YENEEA. The CDR3 is made up of 15 amino acids. The ends were cut back, 3 bases at V and 7 bases at J, with 16 bases in the middle. The CDR3 DNA sequence: TGTGCCAGCAGCTTGGGAGCGGTCCAGAGGAATGAGCAGTTCTTC. Its protein product is CASSLGAVQRNEQFF.

CDR3 loop: CASSRDRGVSPLHF. The CDR3 DNA reads TGTGCCAGCAGCCGGGACAGGGGCGTTTCACCCCTCCACTTT. The V gene is TRBV5-6, the J gene TRBJ1-6, with TRBD1 identical over 10 bases. Germline values: CDR1 SGHDT, CDR2 YYEEEE. J gave up 9 bases and V 4 bases, and 4 bases lay outside the gene matches. CDR3 length equals 14 residues.

There are a few counts of this clone. V is TRBV11-2 and J is TRBJ2-7; perhaps TRBD1 as D (7 bases). Germline values: CDR1 SGHAT, CDR2 FQNNGV. V gave up 1 base and J gave up 5 bases, with 21 bases separating them. The CDR3 is 17 residues long. The CDR3 region has the DNA TGTGCCAGCAGCTTAGCCGCTTTCCGGGTCAGGGGGGACGAGCAGTACTTC. Its protein product is CASSLAAFRVRGDEQYF.

J is TRBJ1-4 and V is TRBV7-8, with TRBD1 matching 8 bases. The V gene's germline CDR1 is SGHVS and CDR2 FQNEAQ. V shed 8 bases, J shed 8 bases, and the junction held 1 base outside the gene matches. CDR3 length equals 11 residues. CDR3 residues: CASGQGEKLFF. The DNA for the CDR3 is TGTGCCAGCGGACAGGGCGAAAAACTGTTTTTT.

The table lists this clone with a few counts. The chain recombines TRBV28 with TRBJ2-1; D is undetermined. The CDR3 totals 12 residues. V was trimmed by 2 bases and J by 4 bases, leaving 3 bases between them. CDR1 MDHEN and CDR2 SYDVKM come from the germline V gene. DNA of the CDR3: TGTGCCAGCAGTTTAGAATACAATGAGCAGTTCTTC. Translating gives CASSLEYNEQFF.

The chain combines TRBV6-5 with TRBJ1-1; TRBD1 matches at 8 bases. V gave up 7 bases and J gave up 5 bases; unmatched junction bases: 0. CDR3 size: 11 residues. CDR1 is MNHEY, CDR2 SVGAGI, per germline. The CDR3 region is CASNRGTEAFF. CDR3 nucleotides: TGTGCCAGCAACAGGGGGACTGAAGCTTTCTTT.

V and J are TRBV5-6 and TRBJ1-1, with unresolved D. The V end was cut by 6 bases, the J end by 4 bases, with 22 bases between. The CDR3 is 16 amino acids. CDR1 is SGHDT, CDR2 YYEEEE, per germline. This CDR3 is CASTVLGTPLGTEAFF. The CDR3 DNA is TGTGCCAGCACCGTTCTGGGAACTCCTTTGGGCACTGAAGCTTTCTTT.

The chain carries TRBV7-8 and TRBJ1-3; the match to TRBD1 covers 12 bases. The CDR3 consists of 16 residues. The trim removed 4 bases at V and 4 bases at J, leaving 5 bases unmatched. Germline V gene data show CDR1 as SGHVS and CDR2 as FQNEAQ. The CDR3 nucleotides read TGTGCCAGCAGCTGGGGACAGGGGGCCAGGGGAAACACCATATATTTT. Translating gives CASSWGQGARGNTIYF.

V is TRBV12-3 or TRBV12-4 and J is TRBJ2-1; D is undetermined. The CDR3 consists of 12 residues. Between the trimmed V and J ends, which lost 3 bases and 5 bases, there was a span of 5 bases. CDR3 protein: CASSFANNEQFF. The CDR3 DNA sequence: TGTGCCAGCAGTTTCGCAAACAATGAGCAGTTCTTC.

This clone was observed a single time. The chain joins TRBV10-3 to TRBJ2-2, with D maybe TRBD1 (5 bases). Germline CDR1 reads ENHRY; CDR2 reads SYGVKD. The V gene lost 4 bases and the J gene lost 6 bases, with 12 bases spanning the gap. There are 14 residues in the CDR3. Here the CDR3 reads CAISGSGLAGELFF. DNA of the CDR3: TGTGCCATCAGTGGTTCAGGGCTCGCCGGGGAGCTGTTTTTT.